Below, 8 T cell receptor beta chains from the same sample are listed, as sequenced in a study of siplizumab effects on memory and regulatory T cells. Some clones are missing from TCRdb's copy, which holds only in-frame ones; the method was immunoSEQ multiplex PCR. This repertoire shows over 65,000 clones, around 93% found once; its top ten account for about 4.5%. The sample consisted of CD8+ T cells sorted from blood. These TCRs come from a human donor in good health.

This clone has a handful of counts. The chain recombines TRBV5-4 with TRBJ1-2, with TRBD1 matching 8 bases. This CDR3 is built from 12 residues. CDR1 is SGHNT, CDR2 YYREEE, per germline (reference sequence). The junction had 7 bases not matched to a gene; V was cut back by 8 bases and J by 7 bases. The CDR3 is CASTQGAGGYTF. The CDR3, as DNA: TGTGCCAGTACCCAGGGGGCGGGTGGCTACACCTTC. Using reference TRBV5-4 and TRBJ1-2 for the parts outside the CDR3, the full variable domain is ETGVTQSPTHLIKTRGQQVTLRCSSQSGHNTVSWYQQALGQGPQFIFQYYREEENGRGNFPPRFSGLQFPNYSSELNVNALELDDSALYLCASTQGAGGYTFGSGTRLTVV.

This rearrangement joins TRBV29-1 to TRBJ2-3, with TRBD2 identical over 9 bases. This CDR3 comprises 14 residues. Germline values: CDR1 SQVTM, CDR2 ANQGSEA. V was pared by 3 bases and J by 2 bases, with 3 bases of the junction left unmatched. The CDR3 sequence: CSVDSGGTTDTQYF. Written as DNA, the CDR3 is TGCAGCGTTGATAGCGGGGGAACCACAGATACGCAGTATTTT.

This chain uses TRBV30 with TRBJ2-3, with a weak D call TRBD2 (6 bases). Trimming took off 2 bases at V and 1 base at J, with 16 bases between the two ends. This CDR3 has 16 amino acids. The germline gives CDR1 GTSNPN, CDR2 SVGIG (reference sequence). CDR3 loop: CAWSPRDSVGTDTQYF. CDR3 DNA: TGTGCCTGGAGTCCCCGGGACTCAGTTGGCACAGATACGCAGTATTTT.

The chain joins TRBV4-3 to TRBJ2-3; 8 nucleotides align to TRBD2. Germline V gives CDR1 LGHNA, CDR2 YSLEER. J gave up 2 bases and V 4 bases, and 11 bases lay outside the gene matches. The CDR3 is 17 amino acids. CDR3 sequence reads: CASSPSPQRGFTDTQYF. The DNA for the CDR3 is TGCGCCAGCAGCCCGTCCCCCCAGCGGGGGTTCACAGATACGCAGTATTTT.

The chain joins TRBV2 to TRBJ2-7, with D unresolved. V lost 8 bases and J lost 2, with 13 bases in between. Germline V gene sequence: CDR1 SNHLY, CDR2 FYNNEI. CDR3 length: 13 residues. The CDR3 nucleotides are TGTGCCAGCCTAACACACCTTACCTACGAGCAGTACTTC. It codes for CASLTHLTYEQYF.

CDR3 amino acids: CASSPIDSASSYNEQFF. For the CDR3, the DNA is TGTGCCAGCAGCCCAATCGACAGCGCCAGCTCCTACAATGAGCAGTTCTTC. The gene calls are TRBV7-3 and TRBJ2-1; maybe TRBD1 (5 bases). V was shortened by 5 bases and J by 0 bases, with 17 bases between the two germline ends. Germline CDR1 is SGHTA and CDR2 is FQGTGA. CDR3 length equals 17 residues.

The chain is built from TRBV27 and TRBJ1-6; 11 bases agree with TRBD1. There are 16 residues in the CDR3. From germline, CDR1 is MNHEY and CDR2 SMNVEV (reference sequence). Trimming took 1 base from V and 7 from J; bases not matched to a gene: 3. CDR3 protein: CASSLWGTGGNSPLHF. CDR3 bases: TGTGCCAGCAGTTTATGGGGGACAGGGGGGAATTCACCCCTCCACTTT.

The rearrangement joins TRBV4-1 to TRBJ1-2; D unclear. The V gene's germline CDR1 is MGHRA and CDR2 YSYEKL. The CDR3 loop spans 11 amino acids. The germline V and J ends were trimmed by 3 bases and 7 bases, with 6 bases remaining between them. The CDR3: CASSHGPGYTF. As DNA, the CDR3 is TGCGCCAGCAGCCACGGGCCTGGCTACACCTTC.